The T cell receptor beta chain under discussion was sequenced for a study of siplizumab effects on memory and regulatory T cells. General study points: Proof of suppressive function in proliferating Tregs from siplizumab cultures was not established. Controls showed an average of around 28% Treg-derived mappable alloreactive CD4+ clones, while siplizumab showed about 69%.

Germline CDR1 MNHEY, CDR2 SVGAGI. The CDR3 totals 14 residues. Trimming shortened V by 10 bases and J by 4 bases, and 16 bases separated the two germline ends. Assay used: immunoSEQ multiplex PCR; TCRdb lists only in-frame clones, some missing. The sample includes roughly 100,000 clones, around 90% seen only once; the top ten take 1.1%. Regarding this clone: Its antigen is undetermined.

The chain recombines TRBV6-5 with TRBJ2-2, with no clear D. The receptor was isolated from a human donor in good health. The sample comprised CD4+ T cells sorted from blood. The DNA for the CDR3 is TGTGCCACACGTAGGGTTTTAGTCACCGGGGAGCTGTTTTTT. Protein sequence: CATRRVLVTGELFF.